A selection of T cell receptor beta chains follows, all from one sample in a study of T cells in lung cancer brain metastases. Measured with immunoSEQ multiplex PCR; TCRdb has only the in-frame clones, and not every one. The sample holds fewer than 6,000 clones, 84% seen once. Sequenced sample: tumor tissue from the primary lung tumor. The receptor source for this set is a woman between 45 and 65 years old with non-small cell lung cancer. Both conserved end residues are part of each CDR3. Fields, in order: clone size, V gene, D gene, J gene, CDR3 DNA, CDR3 protein. A D gene is named only where the DNA matches it firmly. The listing skips clone size in some rows; elsewhere it reads once, few, many or a size class.

NA,TRBV27,NA,TRBJ1-2,TGTGCTAGCAGCCGCCGGGGCAGGCGATTATATGGCTACACCTTC,CASSRRGRRLYGYTF
NA,TRBV18,NA,TRBJ1-4,TGTGCCAGCTCACCGCCATCGGGGAGGCCTAATGAAAAACTGTTTTTT,CASSPPSGRPNEKLFF
NA,TRBV5-1,NA,TRBJ2-5,TGCGCCAGCAGCTTGGTTGGAGAGACCCAGTACTTC,CASSLVGETQYF
NA,TRBV27,TRBD1,TRBJ1-4,TGTGCCAGCAGTTCAAAACCAGGGGGAAAACTGTTTTTT,CASSSKPGGKLFF
NA,TRBV27,TRBD1,TRBJ1-5,TGTGCCAGCAGCCCCGGGACAGGCGTATATCAGCCCCAGCATTTT,CASSPGTGVYQPQHF
NA,TRBV7-9,TRBD2,TRBJ2-4,TGTGCCAGCAGCTTAGCGAGGTGGAGCGGGACAAACATTCAGTACTTC,CASSLARWSGTNIQYF
NA,TRBV7-2,NA,TRBJ2-1,TGTGCCAGCAGCTTAGTAGGTTCGTACAATGAGCAGTTCTTC,CASSLVGSYNEQFF
few,TRBV23-1,NA,TRBJ2-1,TGCGCCAGCAGTTTCGCGCGACAAGGTAACAATGAGCAGTTCTTC,CASSFARQGNNEQFF
NA,TRBV7-9,NA,TRBJ2-1,TGTGCCAGCAGCTTAGCCGCAGGAGGAAATGAGCAGTTCTTC,CASSLAAGGNEQFF
NA,TRBV13,NA,TRBJ2-1,TGTGCCAGCAGCTTACAGTGGTACAATGAGCAGTTCTTC,CASSLQWYNEQFF
NA,TRBV27,TRBD1,TRBJ2-7,TGTGCCAGCAGTTGGGACAGCGCCTACGAGCAGTACTTC,CASSWDSAYEQYF
NA,TRBV29-1,NA,TRBJ2-1,TGCAGCGTTGGTATGCGGGGCAGCTCCTACAATGAGCAGTTCTTC,CSVGMRGSSYNEQFF
NA,TRBV18,NA,TRBJ2-7,TGTGCCAGCTCACCAGGGACGGCATCCTACGAGCAGTACTTC,CASSPGTASYEQYF
NA,TRBV23-1,NA,TRBJ1-5,TGCGCCAGCAGTCAAATCTTGGGGACCGAGAGCAATCAGCCCCAGCATTTT,CASSQILGTESNQPQHF
NA,TRBV2,TRBD2,TRBJ2-2,TGTGCCAGCAGTGAACCCCTAGCGGGGTCGACCCAGAACACCGGGGAGCTGTTTTTT,CASSEPLAGSTQNTGELFF
NA,TRBV7-8,NA,TRBJ2-7,TGTGCCAGCAGTCCCAGGGCCAGCTCCTACGAGCAGTACTTC,CASSPRASSYEQYF
NA,TRBV28,NA,TRBJ1-1,TGTGCCAGCAGTTCTCTCGGGGGCTTGGCTTTCTTT,CASSSLGGLAFF
few,TRBV6-1,NA,TRBJ2-7,TGTGCCAGCAGTGAAGCGAGGGGATTTCCCTACGAGCAGTACTTC,CASSEARGFPYEQYF
NA,TRBV18,NA,TRBJ2-3,TGTGCCAGCTCACCGGTGGTACGGGAGCAATGGGCAGATACGCAGTATTTT,CASSPVVREQWADTQYF
NA,TRBV2,NA,TRBJ2-1,TGTGCCAGCAGTGAATTCCGGGACACTTATGAGCAGTTCTTC,CASSEFRDTYEQFF
once,TRBV5-1,NA,TRBJ1-1,TGCGCCAGCAGCTTGGAAGGGGGTATGACTGAAGCTTTCTTT,CASSLEGGMTEAFF
NA,TRBV29-1,TRBD1,TRBJ1-5,TGCAGCGTACGGACAGGGAGCAATCAGCCCCAGCATTTT,CSVRTGSNQPQHF
NA,TRBV2,NA,TRBJ2-7,TGTGCCAGCAGTGAATGGAGCGAGCAGTACTTC,CASSEWSEQYF
NA,TRBV11-2,NA,TRBJ2-3,TGTGCCAGCAGCCCTCAATCCGCAGGTACAGATACGCAGTATTTT,CASSPQSAGTDTQYF
NA,TRBV6-1,NA,TRBJ2-5,TGTGCCAGCAGCCCCCAAGAGACCCAGTACTTC,CASSPQETQYF
NA,TRBV6-4,NA,TRBJ2-3,TGTGCCAGCAGTGCAGGGGGCACAGATACGCAGTATTTT,CASSAGGTDTQYF
NA,TRBV7-2,NA,TRBJ1-3,TGTGCCAGCCGACAAGCTGCTGGAAACACCATATATTTT,CASRQAAGNTIYF
few,TRBV29-1,NA,TRBJ2-5,TGCAGCGTAGCAGGGGGGTGGCGCGAGACCCAGTACTTC,CSVAGGWRETQYF
NA,TRBV12-5,NA,TRBJ2-2,TGTGCTAGTGGTTTGGGGACAGATGGGACCGGGGAGCTGTTTTTT,CASGLGTDGTGELFF
NA,TRBV5-6,TRBD2,TRBJ2-3,TGTGCCAGCAGCTTTCGGGGGGGGGCAGATACGCAGTATTTT,CASSFRGGADTQYF